One and the same sample provided the 10 T cell receptor beta chains below, sequenced in a study of blood T cell repertoires in COVID-19. The repertoire was sequenced with immunoSEQ multiplex PCR; TCRdb's copy has only in-frame clones and lacks some. The sample has more than 200,000 clones; 70% to 85% are singletons. The sample was peripheral blood. These receptors were collected from a woman aged 40-49 years who had recovered from COVID-19.

The V gene is TRBV6-5, the J gene TRBJ1-3; possible D gene TRBD1, 5 bases. This CDR3 has 16 amino acids. Per the germline V gene, CDR1 is MNHEY and CDR2 is SVGAGI. Trimming pared 0 bases from V and 4 bases from J, leaving 13 bases between. The CDR3, as DNA: TGTGCCAGCAGTTACTCCTATCTAGGGGCAGGAAACACCATATATTTT. Residues: CASSYSYLGAGNTIYF.

This clone showed up just a few times. This rearrangement joins TRBV14 to TRBJ1-4, with TRBD1 matching over 7 bases. The CDR3 is 15 residues long. Per the germline V gene, CDR1 is SGHDN and CDR2 is FVKESK. V shed 3 bases and J 7 bases; nucleotides not matched to a gene: 8. The CDR3 nucleotides read TGTGCCAGCAGCCAGAACAGGGGAGGAGGTGAAAAACTGTTTTTT. It encodes CASSQNRGGGEKLFF.

The chain employs TRBV3-1 (or the pseudogene TRBV3-2) and TRBJ1-6; 9 positions match TRBD1. Germline V gene sequence: CDR1 LGHDT, CDR2 YNNKEL (reference sequence). After removal of 0 bases from V and 10 bases from J, the junction contained 4 bases not matched to a gene. The CDR3 length is 15 residues. The CDR3 here is CASSQETGGVSPLHF. CDR3 coding DNA: TGTGCCAGCAGCCAAGAAACAGGGGGCGTATCACCCCTCCACTTT.

The chain is built from TRBV2 and TRBJ1-6; a weak D match, TRBD1 (6 bases). CDR1 and CDR2 from the germline V gene are SNHLY and FYNNEI. This CDR3 has 13 residues. V lost 6 bases and J 9 bases, leaving 12 bases between the germline ends. In nucleotides, the CDR3 is TGTGCCAGCAGACTCAGGGGATCTTCACCCCTCCACTTT. Translated, it gives CASRLRGSSPLHF.

The gene calls are TRBV18 and TRBJ2-2; a weak D match, TRBD1 (5 bases). CDR3 length: 14 residues. The germline V gene has CDR1 KGHSH and CDR2 LQKENI. The germline V and J ends were trimmed by 5 bases and 0 bases, with 7 bases remaining between them. The CDR3 bases are TGTGCCAGCTCAACGACAGCGAACACCGGGGAGCTGTTTTTT. It translates to CASSTTANTGELFF.

This rearrangement joins TRBV12-5 to TRBJ2-5, with 9 bases identical to TRBD1. Germline V gives CDR1 LGHNT, CDR2 FRNRAP. With 5 bases clipped from V and 5 bases from J, the junction kept 3 bases outside the gene matches. The CDR3 extends over 13 amino acids. CDR3 bases: TGTGCTAGTGGTACACAGGGGGCGGAGACCCAGTACTTC. This sequence encodes CASGTQGAETQYF.

V gene TRBV19 combines with J gene TRBJ2-7, with TRBD1 matching 8 bases. Trimming at V came to 4 bases and at J to 7 bases, leaving 6 bases not matched to a gene. The CDR3 totals 13 residues. Germline assignment: CDR1 LNHDA and CDR2 SQIVND (reference sequence). CDR3 protein: CASSKDRVREQYF. The CDR3 bases are TGTGCCAGTAGTAAGGACAGGGTTAGAGAGCAGTACTTC.

This clone was observed once. J is TRBJ1-5 and V is TRBV2, with a weak D call TRBD1 (5 bases). CDR1 is SNHLY, CDR2 FYNNEI, per germline. V lost 10 bases, J lost 7 bases, and 17 bases lay in between. This CDR3 region has 13 residues. CDR3 loop: CATGMGPGQPQHF. The CDR3 region has the DNA TGTGCCACAGGGATGGGTCCTGGGCAGCCCCAGCATTTT.

V usage is TRBV11-2 and J usage is TRBJ1-1; 7 bases are shared with TRBD1. The CDR3 runs 14 residues. V dropped 5 bases and J dropped 1; count of bases not matched to a gene: 4. Per germline, CDR1 SGHAT and CDR2 FQNNGV. The CDR3 region has the DNA TGTGCCAGCAGCCTCCCAGGGGGGAACACTGAAGCTTTCTTT. Amino acid sequence: CASSLPGGNTEAFF.

This chain connects TRBV6-4 to TRBJ1-2; TRBD1 is a possible D gene (5 bases). This CDR3 is 13 amino acids long. Germline-derived CDR1 and CDR2 are MRHNA and SNTAGT. Trimming shortened V by 4 bases and J by 4 bases, and 10 bases separated the two germline ends. CDR3 DNA sequence: TGTGCCAGCAGTGCGGGGGGTAGCTATGGCTACACCTTC. It codes for CASSAGGSYGYTF.